This TCR beta chain is drawn from a study of T cell clonality in common variable immunodeficiency. CDR1 SGHAT and CDR2 FQNNGV come from the germline V gene. CDR3 length equals 13 residues. Trimming cost V 3 bases and J 7 bases, with 10 bases left between them. The assay was immunoSEQ multiplex PCR, and TCRdb's table has in-frame clones only and misses some. Recorded here are some 38,000 clones, none singletons. There are many counts of this clone. The read terminates 3 residues ahead of where the CDR3 ends, so the germline J gene completes it. The clonotype comes from a person aged 18-70 years in good health. The J gene is TRBJ2-4, the V gene TRBV11-2; tentatively, D is TRBD1 (6 bases). The sequencing input was peripheral blood mononuclear cells. The CDR3 DNA, read in part, is TGTGCCAGCAGCTTTTCAGGGGCCAACATT. Amino acids: CASSFSGANI. The entire CDR3 protein is CASSFSGANIQYF.